This TCR beta chain was sequenced for a study of cytomegalovirus exposure and HLA in healthy donors. Trimming removed 5 bases from V and 6 bases from J, with 11 bases in between. This CDR3 is 13 amino acids long. Germline V gives CDR1 MGHDK, CDR2 SYGVNS. This clone has a single count. The PCR ran on 60 Vbeta and 13 Jbeta primers. Clones were read by immunoSEQ multiplex PCR, and TCRdb kept only the in-frame ones, dropping some. The top ten hold around 1.3% of the sample, which has 160,000 or so clones, 60% to 85% seen once. Sampled while nominally healthy, donors likely had unrecorded immune exposures. The chain links TRBV25-1 to TRBJ2-1; D remains unclear. This receptor was obtained from a woman aged 25-40 years in good health and CMV-seronegative. Sequencing was performed on PBMCs. The CDR3 DNA sequence: TGTGCCAGCAGTCGAATGGCTAGCAATGAGCAGTTCTTC. Amino acids: CASSRMASNEQFF.